This passage covers 29 T cell receptor beta chains from one sample sequenced in a study of PD-1 blockade in mismatch repair-deficient tumors. The data were produced by immunoSEQ multiplex PCR, yet TCRdb's version contains in-frame clones alone and is incomplete. The sample includes some 84,000 clones, 81% of them seen just once. Specimen: peripheral blood, collected 12 weeks after starting pembrolizumab. The receptors were sampled from an adult with mismatch repair-deficient cancer.

This chain connects TRBV4-2 to TRBJ2-1; D call uncertain. This CDR3 spans 15 amino acids. Per germline, CDR1 LGHNA and CDR2 YNFKEQ. V lost 4 bases and J lost 10, with 20 bases in between. The DNA for the CDR3 is TGTGCCAGCAGCCTCGACTCTAATAGTATATGGGAGCAGTTCTTC. Translating it yields CASSLDSNSIWEQFF.

The gene calls are TRBV11-3 and TRBJ2-1; D not certain. Germline V gene lookup returns CDR1 SGHNT and CDR2 YENEEA. The CDR3 consists of 13 residues. V was pared by 4 bases and J by 6 bases, with 10 bases between. CDR3 amino acids: CASSSWNSNEQFF. CDR3 sequence (DNA): TGTGCCAGCAGCTCATGGAATTCCAATGAGCAGTTCTTC.

The CDR3 sequence is CASSVWLAGEKVGYEQYF. In DNA, the CDR3 is TGTGCCAGCAGTGTGTGGCTAGCGGGTGAAAAAGTCGGCTACGAGCAGTACTTC. The rearrangement joins TRBV2 to TRBJ2-7, with 8 bases identical to TRBD2. The junction had 17 bases not matched to a gene; V was cut back by 4 bases and J by 3 bases. Germline CDR1 and CDR2: SNHLY and FYNNEI. CDR3 length: 18 residues.

The chain links TRBV18 to TRBJ1-1; D call uncertain. Trimming removed 4 bases at V and 0 bases at J, with 12 bases between. This CDR3 has 15 amino acids. The germline V gene has CDR1 KGHSH and CDR2 LQKENI. The CDR3 DNA follows: TGTGCCAGCTCACTAGAACAGAGGATGAACACTGAAGCTTTCTTT. It is translated as CASSLEQRMNTEAFF.

This chain joins TRBV25-1 and TRBJ2-5; TRBD2 agrees at 10 bases. The CDR3 spans 15 residues. Germline V gene lookup returns CDR1 MGHDK and CDR2 SYGVNS. The trim removed 4 bases at V and 5 bases at J, leaving 7 bases unmatched. This CDR3 reads CASSGRLAGVETQYF. The CDR3 nucleotides are TGTGCCAGCAGTGGAAGGCTAGCGGGAGTCGAGACCCAGTACTTC.

The chain carries TRBV19 and TRBJ2-2; D possibly corresponds to TRBD1 (6 bases). V was shortened by 10 bases and J by 1 base, with 7 bases between the two germline ends. Germline lookup yields CDR1 LNHDA and CDR2 SQIVND (reference sequence). The CDR3 sequence is 12 residues long. The CDR3 loop reads CATGENTGELFF. Here the CDR3 DNA reads TGTGCCACAGGGGAGAACACCGGGGAGCTGTTTTTT.

The V call is TRBV29-1, the J call TRBJ2-5, with TRBD1 identical over 9 bases. There are 15 residues in the CDR3. J gave up 4 bases and V 2 bases, and 8 bases lay outside the gene matches. CDR1 SQVTM and CDR2 ANQGSEA come from the germline V gene. CDR3 sequence (DNA): TGCAGCGTTGAACTTCAGGGACAGGGCCTAGAGACCCAGTACTTC. It encodes CSVELQGQGLETQYF.

V gene TRBV5-3 combines with J gene TRBJ2-5, with D possibly matching TRBD1 (6 bases). TRBV5-3 is annotated as an ORF whose role is uncertain. This CDR3 region has 16 residues. The V and J ends lost 3 bases and 4 bases respectively, with 19 bases between them. CDR3 residues: CARSSTRGGKGETQYF. Written as DNA, the CDR3 is TGTGCCAGAAGCTCGACCAGAGGGGGTAAGGGAGAGACCCAGTACTTC.

The chain uses TRBV19 and TRBJ2-1, with D possibly matching TRBD2 (6 bases). Germline values: CDR1 LNHDA, CDR2 SQIVND (reference sequence). The V end lost 6 bases, the J end lost 0 bases, and 15 bases lay between the germline ends. The CDR3 has 16 residues. The CDR3 region is CASSKRDSSSYNEQFF. The CDR3 region has the DNA TGTGCCAGTAGCAAACGGGACTCTAGCTCCTACAATGAGCAGTTCTTC.

In its sample, this clone was seen a few times. The CDR3 bases are TGTGCCAGCAGCCCCGCCGAAGAGACCCAGTACTTC. This gives the protein CASSPAEETQYF. V and J are TRBV7-8 and TRBJ2-5; D is ambiguous. V lost 5 bases and J lost 3, with 7 bases in between. The germline V gene has CDR1 SGHVS and CDR2 FQNEAQ. This CDR3 has 12 amino acids.

The chain carries TRBV4-3 and TRBJ1-3; no clear D gene. V lost 1 base and J lost 0, with 10 bases in between. This CDR3 is built from 16 residues. CDR1 and CDR2 from the germline V gene are LGHNA and YSLEER. The DNA of the CDR3 is TGCGCCAGCAGCCAAGGTGAAAAAAGCTCTGGAAACACCATATATTTT. Protein sequence: CASSQGEKSSGNTIYF.

This clone appeared a single time. The chain carries TRBV14 and TRBJ2-7; 7 bases agree with TRBD1. The CDR3 is 12 amino acids. Germline CDR1 reads SGHDN; CDR2 reads FVKESK. V dropped 8 bases and J dropped 5; count of bases not matched to a gene: 6. DNA for the CDR3: TGTGCCAGCTCCGACAGGGTGAACGAGCAGTACTTC. Residues: CASSDRVNEQYF.

Here the CDR3 DNA reads TGCGCCAGCAGCCATTCTCCGGGTGGTGGAGATACGCAGTATTTT. Translating gives CASSHSPGGGDTQYF. The V call is TRBV4-3, the J call TRBJ2-3; D call uncertain. V lost 3 bases and J 5 bases, leaving 15 bases between the germline ends. This CDR3 contains 15 residues. CDR1 LGHNA and CDR2 YSLEER come from the germline V gene.

This chain joins TRBV28 and TRBJ1-5; D ambiguous. Per germline, CDR1 MDHEN and CDR2 SYDVKM. V was pared by 3 bases and J by 0 bases, with 15 bases between. The CDR3 consists of 17 residues. The CDR3 DNA reads as TGTGCCAGCAGTTTCGGCAGTCACGAATATAGCAATCAGCCCCAGCATTTT. This sequence encodes CASSFGSHEYSNQPQHF. Looking up the rest from reference TRBV28 and TRBJ1-5 gives the full variable domain: DVKVTQSSRYLVKRTGEKVFLECVQDMDHENMFWYRQDPGLGLRLIYFSYDVKMKEKGDIPEGYSVSREKKERFSLILESASTNQTSMYLCASSFGSHEYSNQPQHFGDGTRLSIL.

This CDR3 is CASSLWRNTGELFF. The CDR3 DNA is TGTGCCAGCAGCTTATGGCGGAACACCGGGGAGCTGTTTTTT. The genes are TRBV7-2 and TRBJ2-2; D remains unclear. The V end was cut by 2 bases, the J end by 1 base, with 5 bases between. The CDR3 runs to 14 residues. Germline CDR1 SGHTA, CDR2 FQGNSA.

The rearrangement links TRBV11-2 to TRBJ2-7, with 12 positions matching TRBD2. The CDR3 sequence is 19 residues long. The trim removed 6 bases at V and 2 bases at J, leaving 17 bases unmatched. Germline V gives CDR1 SGHAT, CDR2 FQNNGV. The CDR3 reads CASRSLKRGASGRAYEQYF. CDR3 nucleotides: TGTGCCAGCAGGTCACTCAAGCGAGGGGCTAGCGGGAGGGCCTACGAGCAGTACTTC.

This clone has a handful of counts. J is TRBJ2-4 and V is TRBV12-5, with unresolved D. V gave up 4 bases and J gave up 9 bases, with 16 bases separating them. The CDR3 is 14 residues long. Germline CDR1 and CDR2: LGHNT and FRNRAP. The CDR3 here is CASGWAVTEGIQYF. The DNA of the CDR3 is TGTGCTAGTGGTTGGGCCGTCACAGAAGGCATTCAGTACTTC. Full variable domain (rest looked up from reference TRBV12-5 and TRBJ2-4): DARVTQTPRHKVTEMGQEVTMRCQPILGHNTVFWYRQTMMQGLELLAYFRNRAPLDDSGMPKDRFSAEMPDATLATLKIQPSEPRDSAVYFCASGWAVTEGIQYFGAGTRLSVL.

The chain joins TRBV9 to TRBJ1-1; 8 bases map to TRBD1. The CDR3 is made up of 14 amino acids. Germline V gene lookup returns CDR1 SGDLS and CDR2 YYNGEE. Germline trimming cut 1 base from V and 3 bases from J; bases unmatched to any gene: 2. The CDR3 coding sequence is TGTGCCAGCAGCGTAACGGGACAGGACACTGAAGCTTTCTTT. It is translated as CASSVTGQDTEAFF.

V is TRBV23-1 and J is TRBJ1-2; D gene uncertain. TRBV23-1 is sorted into the ORF group, with uncertain function. The CDR3 has 12 amino acids. Trimming cost V 2 bases and J 9 bases, with 10 bases left between them. The CDR3, as DNA: TGCGCCAGCAGTCAACCAGGAGGTAGCTACACCTTC. It is translated as CASSQPGGSYTF.

The rearrangement joins TRBV1 to TRBJ2-1; the table names TRBD2, a call not compared with the DNA. TRBV1 is a documented pseudogene. This CDR3 comprises 16 residues. CDR3 sequence reads: CTSSTSASGKDNEQFF. Here the CDR3 DNA reads TGCACCAGCAGCACTTCAGCTAGCGGGAAAGACAATGAGCAGTTCTTC.

This chain uses TRBV7-9 with TRBJ2-1, with D perhaps TRBD1 (6 bases). V was pared by 3 bases and J by 9 bases, with 15 bases between. CDR3 length: 14 amino acids. Per germline, CDR1 SEHNR and CDR2 FQNEAQ (reference sequence). In DNA, the CDR3 is TGTGCCAGCAGCTTCGAAGACAGGCGCGGTGAGCAGTTCTTC. Translation: CASSFEDRRGEQFF. Looking up the rest from reference TRBV7-9 and TRBJ2-1 gives the full variable domain: DTGVSQNPRHKITKRGQNVTFRCDPISEHNRLYWYRQTLGQGPEFLTYFQNEAQLEKSRLLSDRFSAERPKGSFSTLEIQRTEQGDSAMYLCASSFEDRRGEQFFGPGTRLTVL.

The genes are TRBV7-8 and TRBJ2-7; 13 positions agree with TRBD2. J was trimmed by 5 bases and V by 8 bases; bases with no gene match: 6. The CDR3 spans 14 residues. Germline V gene data show CDR1 as SGHVS and CDR2 as FQNEAQ. CDR3 region: CASHRTSGSHEQYF. CDR3 sequence (DNA): TGTGCCAGCCACAGGACTAGCGGGAGTCACGAGCAGTACTTC.

This CDR3 is CASSPQGASYNEQFF. CDR3 DNA: TGTGCCAGCAGCCCCCAGGGGGCATCCTACAATGAGCAGTTCTTC. This chain joins TRBV14 and TRBJ2-1; TRBD1 matches at 8 bases. CDR3 length equals 15 residues. Germline CDR1 is SGHDN and CDR2 is FVKESK. J was trimmed by 1 base and V by 4 bases; bases with no gene match: 3.

V and J are TRBV14 and TRBJ2-7; a possible D gene is TRBD2 (6 bases). CDR3 length: 16 residues. In germline, CDR1 is SGHDN, CDR2 FVKESK. V was trimmed by 0 bases and J by 6 bases, leaving 18 bases between them. The CDR3 is CASSQEWRGVGGEQYF. Here the CDR3 DNA reads TGTGCCAGCAGCCAAGAGTGGCGGGGCGTTGGTGGCGAGCAGTACTTC.

CDR3 in amino acids: CASSLVSNQPQHF. CDR3 sequence (DNA): TGTGCCAGCAGCTTGGTCAGCAATCAGCCCCAGCATTTT. The chain has TRBV5-5 and TRBJ1-5; no reliable D call. V was shortened by 0 bases and J by 1 base, with 2 bases between the two germline ends. CDR3 size: 13 residues. Germline-derived CDR1 and CDR2 are SGHKS and YYEKEE (reference sequence).

The rearrangement links TRBV16 to TRBJ1-1, with a weak D call TRBD1 (5 bases). Looked up from germline, CDR1 is KGHSY and CDR2 is FQNENV. The V gene lost 4 bases and the J gene lost 0 bases, with 12 bases spanning the gap. The length of the CDR3 is 15 residues. CDR3 sequence reads: CASSRRGGLNTEAFF. CDR3 DNA: TGTGCCAGCAGCCGACGGGGGGGACTGAACACTGAAGCTTTCTTT.

The chain combines TRBV6-4 with TRBJ2-1; D is ambiguous. From germline, CDR1 is MRHNA and CDR2 SNTAGT. This CDR3 is 11 amino acids long. Trimming removed 5 bases at V and 13 bases at J, with 12 bases between. In DNA form, the CDR3 reads TGTGCCAGCAGTTGGTTGGGGTATCAGTTCTTC. It encodes CASSWLGYQFF.

This sequence joins TRBV30 and TRBJ2-3; a possible D gene is TRBD1 (6 bases). V shed 6 bases and J shed 6 bases, with 25 bases lying between them. CDR1 and CDR2 from the germline V gene are GTSNPN and SVGIG (reference sequence). CDR3 length equals 16 residues. In DNA, the CDR3 is TGTGCCTGCCTTTTTCTGGACAGAGTTCCTTCCGATACGCAGTATTTT. Translation gives CACLFLDRVPSDTQYF.

The CDR3 DNA reads as TGTGCCAGCAGCCGCATGAGCTCCTACAATGAGCAGTTCTTC. Its protein is CASSRMSSYNEQFF. V is TRBV14 and J is TRBJ2-1; D unresolved. Trimming stripped 4 bases from V and 0 bases from J, with 7 bases between. This CDR3 has 14 residues. Germline CDR1 and CDR2: SGHDN and FVKESK.